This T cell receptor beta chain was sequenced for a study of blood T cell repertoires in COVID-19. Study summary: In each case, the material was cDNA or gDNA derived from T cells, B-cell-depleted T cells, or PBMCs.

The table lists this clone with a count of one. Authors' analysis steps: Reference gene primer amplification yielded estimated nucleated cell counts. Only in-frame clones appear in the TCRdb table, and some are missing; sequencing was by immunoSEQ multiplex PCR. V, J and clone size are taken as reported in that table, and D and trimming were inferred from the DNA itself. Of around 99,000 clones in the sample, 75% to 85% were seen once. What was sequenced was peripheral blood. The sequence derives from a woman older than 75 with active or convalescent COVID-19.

The CDR3, as DNA: TGTGCCAGCAGCCCTCGACAGGGGGGCTACACCTTC. Its protein product is CASSPRQGGYTF. The genes are TRBV12-3 or TRBV12-4 and TRBJ1-2; 8 bases align to TRBD1. Unmatched junction bases numbered 5, after V lost 6 bases and J lost 8 bases. CDR3 length: 12 amino acids.